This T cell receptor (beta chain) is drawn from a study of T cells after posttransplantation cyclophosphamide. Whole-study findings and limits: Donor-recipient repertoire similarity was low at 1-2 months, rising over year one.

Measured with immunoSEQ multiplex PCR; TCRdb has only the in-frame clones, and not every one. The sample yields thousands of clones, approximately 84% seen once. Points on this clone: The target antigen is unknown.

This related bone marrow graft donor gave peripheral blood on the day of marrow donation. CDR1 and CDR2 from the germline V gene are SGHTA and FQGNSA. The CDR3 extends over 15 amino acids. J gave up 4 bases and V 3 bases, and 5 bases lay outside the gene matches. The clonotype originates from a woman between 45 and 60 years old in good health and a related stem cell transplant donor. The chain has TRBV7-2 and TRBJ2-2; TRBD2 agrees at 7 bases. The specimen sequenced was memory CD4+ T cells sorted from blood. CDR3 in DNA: TGTGCCAGCAGCTTCCGCAGGGAGGGCACCGGGGAGCTGTTTTTT. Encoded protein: CASSFRREGTGELFF.